This TCR beta chain was found in a study of cytomegalovirus exposure and HLA in healthy donors. Background on the study: Inside one of the first data releases sat around 85 million unique TCRs taken from HLA-typed donors. In terms of ancestry, the Caucasian-associated cluster contained 80% to 90% of the roughly 400 genotyped donors.

CDR3 length: 13 residues. The germline gives CDR1 SEHNR, CDR2 FQNEAQ (reference sequence). V lost 2 bases and J 7 bases, leaving 6 bases between the germline ends. PCR was performed using 60 Vbeta and 13 Jbeta primers. The protocol was immunoSEQ multiplex PCR, while the TCRdb copy is restricted to in-frame clones and leaves out a portion. This table has fewer than 200,000 clones, about 76% appearing once. The sequence was obtained from a woman in her late teens or twenties in good health and CMV-seropositive. Sequenced input: PBMCs. The rearrangement links TRBV7-9 to TRBJ1-6; no firm D call. This chain's CDR3 is CASSLNLNSPLHF. The CDR3 DNA is TGTGCCAGCAGCTTAAATCTGAATTCACCCCTCCACTTT. The full variable domain, its missing parts supplied by reference TRBV7-9 and TRBJ1-6, is DTGVSQNPRHKITKRGQNVTFRCDPISEHNRLYWYRQTLGQGPEFLTYFQNEAQLEKSRLLSDRFSAERPKGSFSTLEIQRTEQGDSAMYLCASSLNLNSPLHFGNGTRLTVT.